The clone carrying this TCR beta chain was counted many times. The antigen is undetermined. This record comes from a study of T cells in Graves' hyperthyroidism and ophthalmopathy. Whole-study findings and limits: Most expanded thyroid clonotypes above 0.001 recurred in blood. Median prediction lead before ophthalmopathy onset was 6.5 months with the model. Ophthalmopathy stood apart from stable hyperthyroidism in a 13 V-J model.

Amplified TCR beta CDR3 regions derived from RNA transcripts. In the first-round RT-PCR of the TCR CDR3, the HTBI primer set was used. TCRdb passed the multiplex PCR reads through MiXCR, listing each CDR3 protein once. The sample consists of about 570,000 distinct CDR3 sequences, 46% of them appearing once. The CDR3 length is 15 residues. CDR1 and CDR2 from the germline V gene are DFQATT and SNEGSKA (reference sequence). With 4 bases clipped from V and 2 bases from J, the junction kept 10 bases outside the gene matches. The sample comprised peripheral blood or thyroid tissue (not recorded which). The chain recombines TRBV20-1 with TRBJ1-1, with 7 bases that match TRBD1. The origin of this receptor is an adult woman with Graves' disease, either hyperthyroidism or ophthalmopathy (not recorded which). The CDR3: CSAINPGQANTEAFF. CDR3 DNA sequence: TGCAGTGCTATTAATCCTGGACAGGCCAACACTGAAGCTTTCTTT.